This TCR beta chain was obtained from a study of blood T cell repertoires in COVID-19. Study overall: Acute and convalescent COVID-19 samples came from the United States, Italy and Spain. T cells, B-cell-depleted T cells, or PBMCs supplied cDNA or gDNA.

In Seattle, patients joined the study during active infection and were tracked longitudinally. CDR1 and CDR2 (germline): SQVTM, ANQGSEA. V was clipped by 2 bases and J by 1 base, with 19 bases between them. The CDR3 consists of 17 residues. Produced via immunoSEQ multiplex PCR; TCRdb's table is partial and in-frame only. This table holds about 250,000 clones, approximately 88% found once. The sequencing sample was made of peripheral blood. The gene calls are TRBV29-1 and TRBJ2-3; D is perhaps TRBD1 (6 bases). The clonotype was recovered from a woman aged 30 to 39 with COVID-19, enrolled during active disease. CDR3 region: CSVEPGHLARGTDTQYF. In nucleotides, the CDR3 is TGCAGCGTTGAACCGGGACACCTAGCTAGAGGCACAGATACGCAGTATTTT.